This is a list of T cell receptor beta chains from one sample in a study of cytomegalovirus exposure and HLA in healthy donors. The assay was immunoSEQ multiplex PCR, and TCRdb's table has in-frame clones only and misses some. The sample includes around 93,000 clones, 78% of them seen just once. Sample: PBMCs. All receptors derive from a woman in her 40s in good health and CMV-seronegative. Each CDR3 is given without its conserved first and last residue. Fields, in order: V gene, J gene, CDR3 protein.

TRBV19	TRBJ2-2	ASSISANTGELF
TRBV10-1	TRBJ1-1	ASSSTTGRIGRTEAF
TRBV7-9	TRBJ2-5	ASSTSGRETQY
TRBV9	TRBJ2-3	ASSVDRRSADTQY
TRBV28	TRBJ1-2	ASSLDPGIYGYT
TRBV19	TRBJ2-5	ATGTQGGGAQTQY
TRBV7-4	TRBJ2-2	ASRSPSGRRGTGELF
TRBV5-1	TRBJ2-1	ASSLAQAAGEQF
TRBV5-1	TRBJ1-1	ASSLAGTGTITF
TRBV29-1	TRBJ1-2	SVEDDSYGYT
TRBV2	TRBJ2-2	ASSGTSGRAGGELF
TRBV9	TRBJ2-3	ASSVEAGGEYTQY
TRBV14	TRBJ2-2	ASSLRQGASITGELF
TRBV6-5	TRBJ2-7	ASSYSGLAASYEQY
TRBV9	TRBJ1-3	ASSVMTGGRGNTIY
TRBV4-2	TRBJ2-1	ASSRSRLADNEQF
TRBV5-1	TRBJ2-5	ASSLMGAQETQY
TRBV28	TRBJ1-2	ASSFGDRYMYGYT
TRBV11-1	TRBJ2-1	ASGRQMGGTGINEQF
TRBV10-3	TRBJ2-7	ATQWYGGDYEQY